This TCR beta chain derives from a study of CD8 T cells in Susac syndrome. CD8+ and CD4+ blood T cells underwent TCR beta sequencing. The CDR3 extends over 14 amino acids. V lost 0 bases, J lost 6 bases, and 10 bases lay in between. CDR1 is SGHDT and CDR2 is YYEEEE in the germline V gene. When the RNA was reverse transcribed, random hexamers were used with an input of roughly 0.5 to 1 ug. TCRdb independently ran MiXCR on the immunoSEQ multiplex PCR reads; one entry per CDR3 protein. The top ten clones hold approximately 0.16% of a sample with more than 150,000 distinct CDR3 sequences, roughly 94% of them seen once.

The receptor's source is a human donor with Susac syndrome. The chain employs TRBV5-6 and TRBJ2-1, with unresolved D. The sequencing input was CD8+ T cells from PBMCs. The CDR3, as DNA: TGTGCCAGCAGCTTGGACAGTAGGCTCAATGAGCAGTTCTTC. It translates to CASSLDSRLNEQFF.